This T cell receptor (beta chain) derives from a study of CD8+ T cells in alopecia areata. The length of the CDR3 is 19 residues. The J segment lost 1 base and the V segment lost 0 bases, leaving 10 bases of the junction unmatched. CDR1 and CDR2 from the germline V gene are SGHRS and YFSETQ. Comments on this clone: Antigen unknown.

Extracted RNA was reverse transcribed, and the resulting cDNA served as sequencing template. Profiled with immunoSEQ multiplex PCR; TCRdb holds only in-frame clones, not every one. The table has 80,000 or so clones, approximately 66% seen once; the top ten hold around 24%. Study conclusions and caveats: Across lesional scalp, and particularly alopecia totalis/universalis, clonality surpassed that of normal scalp. Patients displayed less clarity in TCR sharing than mice, a finding possibly related to HLA.

As to treatment: oral pan-JAK inhibitor, 5-10 mg twice daily. The chain uses TRBV5-1 and TRBJ1-6; 7 nucleotides agree with TRBD1. Sequenced here: CD8+ T cells sorted from blood, sampled at week 24, from a patient treated with tofacitinib. The TCR comes from a human donor with alopecia areata. CDR3 protein: CASSLDPDRVESYNSPLHF. The CDR3 nucleotides are TGCGCCAGCAGCTTGGATCCCGACAGGGTTGAATCCTATAATTCACCCCTCCACTTT.